These 25 T cell receptor beta chains were sequenced from one sample in a study of blood T cell repertoires in COVID-19. The method was immunoSEQ multiplex PCR; TCRdb's version includes in-frame clones alone and lacks a portion of them. The table has 75,000 to 90,000 clones, around 85% seen once; the top ten hold 18%. The sequenced sample consisted of peripheral blood. The receptors come from an elderly man with active or convalescent COVID-19.

Points on this clone: The same CDR3 arises from other DNA sequences in this sample as well. This chain links TRBV3-1 (or the pseudogene TRBV3-2) with TRBJ1-2; TRBD1 matches 9 bases. The CDR3 is 14 amino acids. The germline V gene has CDR1 LGHDT and CDR2 YNNKEL (reference sequence). Trimming at V came to 6 bases and at J to 4 bases, leaving 6 bases not matched to a gene. CDR3 region: CASSLQGARYGYTF. As DNA, the CDR3 is TGTGCCAGCAGTTTACAGGGGGCGCGCTATGGCTACACCTTC.

The V and J genes are TRBV3-1 (or the pseudogene TRBV3-2) and TRBJ2-2; TRBD1 aligns across 8 bases. V gave up 6 bases and J gave up 3 bases; unmatched junction bases: 0. The CDR3 has 13 amino acids. Germline-derived CDR1 and CDR2 are LGHDT and YNNKEL (reference sequence). CDR3: CASRDRDTGELFF. In nucleotides, the CDR3 is TGTGCCAGCAGGGACAGGGACACCGGGGAGCTGTTTTTT.

V is TRBV6-5 and J is TRBJ1-2; 12 bases match TRBD1. Germline loops: CDR1 MNHEY, CDR2 SVGAGI. This CDR3 region has 14 residues. V dropped 6 bases and J dropped 4; count of bases not matched to a gene: 3. This CDR3 reads CASRGTGGGYGYTF. The CDR3 DNA reads TGTGCCAGCAGGGGGACAGGGGGCGGCTATGGCTACACCTTC.

The J gene is TRBJ1-4, the V gene TRBV2; D perhaps matches TRBD1 (6 bases). The V gene's germline CDR1 is SNHLY and CDR2 FYNNEI. V was shortened by 5 bases and J by 7 bases, with 17 bases between the two germline ends. The CDR3 sequence is 15 residues long. The CDR3 loop reads CASSPSGDPREKLFF. The CDR3 coding sequence is TGTGCCAGCAGTCCCTCAGGGGACCCTCGTGAAAAACTGTTTTTT.

The CDR3 spells CASMRDYNQPQHF. The CDR3 DNA follows: TGTGCCAGTATGAGGGACTACAATCAGCCCCAGCATTTT. The chain combines TRBV19 with TRBJ1-5, with D possibly matching TRBD1 (5 bases). CDR3 length: 13 amino acids. The V end lost 7 bases, the J end lost 3 bases, and 10 bases lay between the germline ends. The germline V gene encodes CDR1 LNHDA and CDR2 SQIVND (reference sequence).

This clone is a singleton in its sample. A junction boundary mismatches the germline segment, possibly from a read error. The chain links TRBV2 to TRBJ2-1; 7 bases fit TRBD2. The CDR3 is 12 residues long. Germline V gene lookup returns CDR1 SNHLY and CDR2 FYNNEI. The CDR3 here is CASSEAGREQFF. The CDR3 coding sequence is TGTGCCAGCAGCGAAGCGGGGCGCGAGCAGTTCTTC.

This rearrangement joins TRBV24-1 to TRBJ2-5; 8 positions match TRBD2. CDR3 length: 18 residues. The trim removed 3 bases at V and 4 bases at J, leaving 15 bases unmatched. In germline, CDR1 is KGHDR, CDR2 SFDVKD. CDR3 sequence reads: CATSDRFSRTSSSETQYF. In nucleotides, the CDR3 is TGTGCCACCAGTGATCGGTTCAGTAGGACTAGCTCCTCAGAGACCCAGTACTTC.

The chain recombines TRBV24-1 with TRBJ2-1, with D maybe TRBD2 (5 bases). V lost 5 bases and J lost 4, with 11 bases in between. The germline gives CDR1 KGHDR, CDR2 SFDVKD. The CDR3 extends over 14 amino acids. The CDR3 region is CATSVGGPYNEQFF. CDR3 nucleotides: TGTGCCACCAGTGTAGGAGGTCCATACAATGAGCAGTTCTTC.

The chain employs TRBV6-6 and TRBJ1-2; TRBD1 agrees at 10 bases. The CDR3 extends over 24 amino acids. The V gene's germline CDR1 is MNHNY and CDR2 SVGAGI (reference sequence). The ends lost 5 bases at V and 8 bases at J; junction bases unmatched: 38. In DNA form, the CDR3 reads TGTGCCAGCAGTCCACGGGACAGGGGTTTATACGGGGTTGACCTGGGGCTCCCGATACACGGCTACACCTTC. This gives the protein CASSPRDRGLYGVDLGLPIHGYTF.

V is TRBV18 and J is TRBJ1-1; 7 nucleotides line up with TRBD1. Germline lookup yields CDR1 KGHSH and CDR2 LQKENI. This CDR3 is 13 amino acids long. V gave up 3 bases and J gave up 10 bases; unmatched junction bases: 8. CDR3 protein: CASSPTGRLGAFF. The CDR3 region has the DNA TGTGCCAGCTCACCGACAGGGCGATTGGGAGCTTTCTTT.

The sample holds one count of this clone. DNA for the CDR3: TGTGCCAGCAGTTTGGGACTGCGGCCGACCTACGAGCAGTACGTC. Its translation is CASSLGLRPTYEQYV. The chain combines TRBV2 with TRBJ2-7; TRBD2 might be the D (6 bases). From germline, CDR1 is SNHLY and CDR2 FYNNEI. This CDR3 has 15 residues. V lost 5 bases to trimming and J lost 2 bases, with 16 bases between them.

The chain employs TRBV6-5 and TRBJ1-1; weak D call: TRBD1 (5 bases). CDR3 size: 11 residues. Trimming removed 8 bases from V and 6 bases from J, with 10 bases in between. Germline V gives CDR1 MNHEY, CDR2 SVGAGI. The chain's CDR3 is CASRRGAEAFF. In DNA, the CDR3 is TGTGCCAGCCGTCGGGGGGCTGAAGCTTTCTTT.

This clone appeared once. The chain is built from TRBV6-5 and TRBJ1-2, with TRBD1 identical over 10 bases. The germline V gene has CDR1 MNHEY and CDR2 SVGAGI. V lost 5 bases, J lost 7 bases, and 10 bases stayed unmatched. This CDR3 has 15 amino acids. The CDR3 DNA follows: TGTGCCAGCAGTACTCTCCCGGGACAGGGGTTTGGCTACACCTTC. It encodes CASSTLPGQGFGYTF.

The chain employs TRBV18 and TRBJ2-3, with D perhaps TRBD1 (5 bases). With 1 base removed from V and 2 bases from J, the gap between germline ends came to 13 bases. CDR3 size: 16 residues. The V gene's germline CDR1 is KGHSH and CDR2 LQKENI. The DNA of the CDR3 is TGTGCCAGCTCACCACTCACGGCAGGGCACACAGATACGCAGTATTTT. It specifies CASSPLTAGHTDTQYF.

The chain couples TRBV6-1 to TRBJ2-4, with TRBD1 matching over 9 bases. Germline V gene data show CDR1 as MNHNS and CDR2 as SASEGT. The CDR3 has 16 residues. J gave up 7 bases and V 2 bases, and 9 bases lay outside the gene matches. The CDR3 loop is CASSESFGQGYNIQYF. The CDR3 DNA sequence: TGTGCCAGCAGTGAATCGTTCGGACAGGGGTATAACATTCAGTACTTC.

V gene TRBV19 combines with J gene TRBJ2-3; 7 positions match TRBD1. V gave up 10 bases and J gave up 2 bases; unmatched junction bases: 6. This CDR3 has 13 residues. The germline V gene has CDR1 LNHDA and CDR2 SQIVND (reference sequence). CDR3: CATRDRDTDTQYF. The CDR3 DNA follows: TGTGCCACCCGTGACAGGGACACAGATACGCAGTATTTT.

This clone was seen only once. The chain joins TRBV11-2 to TRBJ2-2, with 8 nucleotides matching TRBD2. This CDR3 has 15 residues. The germline V gene has CDR1 SGHAT and CDR2 FQNNGV. Trimming took 5 bases from V and 8 from J; bases not matched to a gene: 10. The DNA of the CDR3 is TGTGCCAGCAGCACCCAAATGCGGGGGGCAGGGGAGCTGTTTTTT. It codes for CASSTQMRGAGELFF.

The V call is TRBV6-5, the J call TRBJ1-1, with D perhaps TRBD1 (6 bases). Germline V gene lookup returns CDR1 MNHEY and CDR2 SVGAGI. The germline V and J ends were trimmed by 6 bases and 1 base, with 15 bases remaining between them. This CDR3 contains 15 residues. The CDR3 region has the DNA TGTGCCAGCAGCCCCGGGGGGGCGGGGAACACTGAAGCTTTCTTT. Its protein is CASSPGGAGNTEAFF.

This chain connects TRBV5-1 to TRBJ2-1; tentatively, D is TRBD2 (6 bases). The germline V gene has CDR1 SGHRS and CDR2 YFSETQ. Between the trimmed V and J ends, which lost 4 bases and 2 bases, there was a span of 10 bases. The CDR3 consists of 14 residues. The CDR3 reads CASSPDYAYNEQFF. In nucleotides, the CDR3 is TGCGCCAGCAGCCCGGACTACGCCTACAATGAGCAGTTCTTC.

This clone has a single count. V and J are TRBV19 and TRBJ1-6; D is undetermined. This CDR3 comprises 15 residues. Germline loops: CDR1 LNHDA, CDR2 SQIVND (reference sequence). Trimming removed 1 base from V and 7 bases from J, with 11 bases in between. CDR3 DNA sequence: TGTGCCAGTAGTATAGGAGGGTCGGGCAATTCACCCCTCCACTTT. It is translated as CASSIGGSGNSPLHF.

The genes are TRBV5-1 and TRBJ2-3; 7 bases are shared with TRBD1. The CDR3 extends over 14 amino acids. Trimming cost V 4 bases and J 0 bases; bases outside gene matches: 2. CDR1 SGHRS and CDR2 YFSETQ come from the germline V gene. Here the CDR3 reads CASSRDRSTDTQYF. The CDR3, as DNA: TGCGCCAGCAGCAGGGACAGAAGCACAGATACGCAGTATTTT.

V and J are TRBV24-1 and TRBJ1-3, with D possibly being TRBD1 (6 bases). Per the germline V gene, CDR1 is KGHDR and CDR2 is SFDVKD. V was trimmed by 3 bases and J by 2 bases, leaving 10 bases between them. The CDR3 has 15 amino acids. CDR3 sequence: CATSDPHRAGNTIYF. CDR3 DNA: TGTGCCACCAGTGATCCCCACAGGGCTGGAAACACCATATATTTT.

The genes are TRBV5-5 and TRBJ1-1; TRBD1 agrees at 7 bases. Trimming removed 4 bases from V and 2 bases from J; junction bases left unmatched: 8. CDR3 length: 15 residues. Per the germline V gene, CDR1 is SGHKS and CDR2 is YYEKEE (reference sequence). This CDR3 reads CASSLGQAKNTEAFF. The CDR3 DNA reads as TGTGCCAGCAGCCTCGGACAGGCGAAAAACACTGAAGCTTTCTTT.

V gene TRBV6-5 combines with J gene TRBJ1-3; 8 bases fit TRBD1. V lost 3 bases and J lost 2; bases outside the gene matches: 3. The germline CDR1 and CDR2 sequences are MNHEY and SVGAGI. This CDR3 region has 15 residues. The CDR3 coding sequence is TGTGCCAGCAGTTATCAGACAGGGGCTGGAAACACCATATATTTT. Its translation is CASSYQTGAGNTIYF.

The chain is built from TRBV11-3 and TRBJ2-3; D perhaps matches TRBD2 (6 bases). CDR3 size: 17 residues. The V end was cut by 5 bases, the J end by 1 base, with 19 bases between. The V gene's germline CDR1 is SGHNT and CDR2 YENEEA. The CDR3 reads CASSREPHGTGTDTQYF. Here the CDR3 DNA reads TGTGCCAGCAGCCGAGAGCCCCACGGGACTGGCACAGATACGCAGTATTTT.